This T cell receptor beta chain was captured in a study of PD-L1 blockade in urothelial cancer. Study-level background: Patients' atezolizumab regimen, 1,200 mg intravenously every 3 weeks, began in the mid-2010s. When blood samples were assessed, the median T cell count was about 140,000.

Trimming took off 6 bases at V and 1 base at J, with 12 bases between the two ends. This CDR3 contains 13 residues. In germline, CDR1 is SQVTM, CDR2 ANQGSEA. Overall study findings and caveats: More expansion of tumor-associated blood clones, seen at 3 weeks, marked durable-benefit patients.

Added to each PCR by spiking were synthetic TCR analog templates. Assay: immunoSEQ multiplex PCR; the TCRdb copy retains only in-frame clones and omits some. The sample lists fewer than 40,000 clones; about nine tenths were seen once. Details on this clone: Its antigen remains unknown.

The genes are TRBV29-1 and TRBJ2-5, with D tentatively TRBD1 (6 bases). Source: PBMCs, taken around atezolizumab (anti-PD-L1) treatment. The sequence came from an older man with urothelial cancer. The CDR3 spells CSVFKTGQETQYF. The CDR3 DNA is TGCAGCGTCTTTAAGACAGGCCAAGAGACCCAGTACTTC.